The present TCR beta chain was sequenced within a study of T cells in localized non-small cell lung cancer. Study observations and caveats: As only one tumor region underwent sequencing, heterogeneity remains possible.

The protocol was immunoSEQ multiplex PCR, while the TCRdb copy is restricted to in-frame clones and leaves out a portion. The sample contains 50,000 or so clones, about 80% of which appear only once. The CDR3 consists of 14 residues. V lost 5 bases and J lost 1, with 9 bases in between. The V gene's germline CDR1 is LNHDA and CDR2 SQIVND (reference sequence). Concerning this clone itself: Its antigen is unknown.

V gene TRBV19 combines with J gene TRBJ1-5; D is undetermined. The TCR sequence derives from an older female donor with stage II squamous cell lung carcinoma. This sample comprised peripheral blood, obtained before any cancer treatment. In nucleotides, the CDR3 is TGTGCCAGTAGTTTACTGGGAAGCAATCAGCCCCAGCATTTT. It is translated as CASSLLGSNQPQHF.